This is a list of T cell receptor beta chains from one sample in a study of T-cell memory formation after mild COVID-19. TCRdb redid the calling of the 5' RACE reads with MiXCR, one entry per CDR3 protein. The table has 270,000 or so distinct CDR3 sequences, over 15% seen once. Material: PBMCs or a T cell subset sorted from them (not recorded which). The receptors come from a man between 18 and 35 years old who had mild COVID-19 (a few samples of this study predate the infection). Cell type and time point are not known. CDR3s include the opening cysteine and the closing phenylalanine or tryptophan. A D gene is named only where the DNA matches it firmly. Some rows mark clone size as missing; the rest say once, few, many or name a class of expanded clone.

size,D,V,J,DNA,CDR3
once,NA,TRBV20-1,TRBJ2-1,TGCAGTGCTAGAGATCGGGTCTCCTACAATGAGCAGTTCTTC,CSARDRVSYNEQFF
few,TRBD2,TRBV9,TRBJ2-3,TGTGCCAGCAGCGCGACTAGCGGGGGCCGCACAGATACGCAGTATTTT,CASSATSGGRTDTQYF
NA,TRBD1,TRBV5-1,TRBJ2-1,TGCGCCAGCAGCCAAACAGGGGGTCATGAGCAGTTCTTC,CASSQTGGHEQFF
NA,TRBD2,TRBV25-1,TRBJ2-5,TGTGCCAGCAAGAATAGCGGGGGCCAAGAGACCCAGTACTTC,CASKNSGGQETQYF
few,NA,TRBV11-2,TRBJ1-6,TGTGCCAGCAGCTTCGGATATAATTCACCCCTCCACTTT,CASSFGYNSPLHF
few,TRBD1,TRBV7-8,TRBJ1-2,TGTGCCAGCAGCTCCGGGACAGGGAACTATGGCTACACCTTC,CASSSGTGNYGYTF
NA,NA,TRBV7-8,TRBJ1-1,TGTGCCAGCAGCCGAGGGGTTTGGAACACTGAAGCTTTCTTT,CASSRGVWNTEAFF
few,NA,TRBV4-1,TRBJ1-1,TGCGCCAGCAGCCAAGTTGGGGGGATCTATGCTTTCTTT,CASSQVGGIYAFF
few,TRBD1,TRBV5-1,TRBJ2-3,TGCGCCAGCAGCTTGGCCGGGACAGGAGGGGATACGCAGTATTTT,CASSLAGTGGDTQYF
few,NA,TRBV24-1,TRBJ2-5,TGTGCCACCAGTGATCGGCGGACAGCTCAAGAGACCCAGTACTTC,CATSDRRTAQETQYF
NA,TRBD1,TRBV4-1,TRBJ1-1,TGCGCCAGCAGCCAGGGGTGGACAGGGTCGCTCGCTGAAGCTTTCTTT,CASSQGWTGSLAEAFF
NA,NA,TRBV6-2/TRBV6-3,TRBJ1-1,TGTGCCAGCAGAGACACAGGGAGTGGGGGCCGGCTGAAGGCTTTCTTT,CASRDTGSGGRLKAFF
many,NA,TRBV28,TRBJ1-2,TGTGCCAGCAGCGGACACAGCATTAACTATGGCTACACCTTC,CASSGHSINYGYTF
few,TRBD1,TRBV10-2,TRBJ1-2,TGCGCCAGCAACTCCTTCCGGGACAGGGGTTTGGGCTACACCTTC,CASNSFRDRGLGYTF
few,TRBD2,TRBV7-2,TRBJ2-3,TGTGCCAGCAGCTTTGCGGGGGGGCCGGATACGCAGTATTTT,CASSFAGGPDTQYF
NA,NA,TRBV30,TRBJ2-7,TGTGCCTGGAGTGGTCTACTACCCTACGAGCAGTACTTC,CAWSGLLPYEQYF
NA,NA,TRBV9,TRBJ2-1,TGTGCCAGCAGCCTCCGTTCAGGTTTCAATGAGCAGTTCTTC,CASSLRSGFNEQFF
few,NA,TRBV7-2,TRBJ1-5,TGTGCCAGCAGCTCAAGCGCGGGGCCCCAGCATTTT,CASSSSAGPQHF
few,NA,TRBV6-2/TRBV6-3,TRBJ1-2,TGTGCCAGCAGTTCCGGGGACTATGGCTACACCTTC,CASSSGDYGYTF
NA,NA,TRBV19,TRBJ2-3,TGTGCCAGTAGTGATCATGGCGGCACAGATACGCAGTATTTT,CASSDHGGTDTQYF
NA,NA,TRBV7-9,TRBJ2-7,TGTGCCAGCAGCCGCAGAGGGGCCAGGAGGTACTTC,CASSRRGARRYF
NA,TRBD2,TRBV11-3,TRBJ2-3,TGTGCCAGCAGCTTATCTAGCGGGGCTGCAGGGGGTACGCAGTATTTT,CASSLSSGAAGGTQYF
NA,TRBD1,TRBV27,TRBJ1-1,TGTGCCAGCAGTTTTGCAGGGGGAGTCGTAGCTTTCTTT,CASSFAGGVVAFF
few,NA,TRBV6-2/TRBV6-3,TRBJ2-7,TGTGCCAGCAGTTCCGCAGCGACAGGCACCTACGAGCAGTACTTC,CASSSAATGTYEQYF
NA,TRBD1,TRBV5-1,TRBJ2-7,TGCGCCAGCAGCTTGTCGTTACAGGGGACCGAGCAGTACTTC,CASSLSLQGTEQYF
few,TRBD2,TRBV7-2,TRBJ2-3,TGTGCCAGCAGCGCCCACGGGGGCGCGGGGGGGGCCACAGATACGCAGTATTTT,CASSAHGGAGGATDTQYF
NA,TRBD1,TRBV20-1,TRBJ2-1,TGCAGTGCTCCGGGACAGGGGAGGAATGAGCAGTTCTTC,CSAPGQGRNEQFF
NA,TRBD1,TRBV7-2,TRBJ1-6,TGTGCCAGCAGCCAGGGACAGGCTCGGTCGGGCGGGAATTCACCCCTCCACTTT,CASSQGQARSGGNSPLHF